These T cell receptor beta chains were read from a single sample in a study of CD8+CD57+ T cells in acquired aplastic anemia. TCRdb analysed the reads with MiXCR anew, one entry per CDR3 protein. This sample yields about 270,000 distinct CDR3 sequences, of which approximately 57% are seen a single time; around 8% belongs to the top ten. The sample comprised sorted CD4+, CD8+, or CD8+CD57+ T cells (not recorded which) from PBMCs. The source is a human donor with severe aplastic anemia or a healthy control (not recorded which). Both conserved end residues are part of each CDR3.

v_gene | CDR3aa
TRBV19 | CASSSGGGAGEQYF
TRBV7-9 | CASLGGYEQYF
TRBV9 | CASSSPGAGLGTQYF
TRBV29-1 | CSVVRRGADTQYF
TRBV10-3 | CAISGDTEAFF
TRBV10-3 | CASSPSEGNEQFF
TRBV7-3 | CASSKRTKPGYTF
TRBV5-8 | CASSLPSGVSTDTQYF
TRBV7-9 | CASSSQTHRAVEFF
TRBV25-1 | CASSVGTWQGTLHYEQYF
TRBV5-1 | CASSRQGRDTEAFF
TRBV7-8 | CASSLGEGWSETQYF
TRBV19 | CASSKMDNSPLHF
TRBV19 | CASSTVYQETQYF
TRBV7-9 | CASKGLAGGPVEQYF
TRBV29-1 | CSAEDEKLFF
TRBV9 | CASSPEINSPLHF
TRBV24-1 | CATGFQGSNQPQHF
TRBV10-3 | CAISGAGGAGELFF
TRBV29-1 | CSVASGGADETQYF
TRBV7-2 | CASSLDGLRDYGYTF
TRBV20-1 | CSASSSGRRLETQYF
TRBV7-9 | CASRLGGTGELFF
TRBV2 | CASSVTGYNSPLHF
TRBV20-1 | CSASGTYEQYF
TRBV5-1 | CASSEQVGGDFQFF
TRBV12-5 | CASGLEGNRGDTIYF
TRBV6-4 | CASSVALGGNEQFF
TRBV9 | CASSALFGRGATDTQYF
TRBV7-9 | CASPRFGMAGVNEQFF